The 27 T cell receptor beta chains below were found in one sample sequenced in a study of shared clonotypes between healthy human individuals. Sequenced by immunoSEQ multiplex PCR; TCRdb stores in-frame clones only, minus some. There are about 1,800,000 clones in the sample; approximately 95% occur only once, and roughly 1.2% lies in the top ten. Naive CD8 cells comprised CD45RO-negative, CCR7-positively selected cells, excluding terminally differentiated effector memory CD45RA+ cells. The sequenced sample was naive CD8+ T cells sorted from blood. These receptors came from a man between 18 and 35 years old in good health.

J is TRBJ1-5 and V is TRBV4-1; unclear D gene. V lost 0 bases to trimming and J lost 2 bases, with 11 bases between them. This CDR3 is built from 16 residues. From germline, CDR1 is MGHRA and CDR2 YSYEKL. The CDR3 reads CASSQDDGEGNQPQHF. The CDR3 region has the DNA TGCGCCAGCAGCCAAGATGACGGTGAGGGCAATCAGCCCCAGCATTTT.

This clone showed up just once. The V and J genes are TRBV6-1 and TRBJ2-5; D unresolved. The CDR3 runs to 15 residues. V lost 1 base to trimming and J lost 0 bases, with 9 bases between them. CDR1 is MNHNS, CDR2 SASEGT, per germline. The CDR3 coding sequence is TGTGCCAGCAGTGAAGGCGAGTTGTACCAAGAGACCCAGTACTTC. Its protein product is CASSEGELYQETQYF.

This clone was seen once. The chain recombines TRBV30 with TRBJ2-3; maybe TRBD2 (7 bases). V lost 2 bases and J 2 bases, leaving 14 bases between the germline ends. Germline V gene sequence: CDR1 GTSNPN, CDR2 SVGIG (reference sequence). CDR3 length: 15 amino acids. DNA of the CDR3: TGTGCCTGGAGTCGGTGGGGGGGCAACACAGATACGCAGTATTTT. The encoded protein is CAWSRWGGNTDTQYF.

The chain has TRBV9 and TRBJ2-7; no clear D. Germline V lookup: CDR1 SGDLS, CDR2 YYNGEE. V shed 1 base and J shed 0 bases, with 8 bases lying between them. The CDR3 covers 14 residues. CDR3 sequence reads: CASSVSHSSYEQYF. CDR3 in DNA: TGTGCCAGCAGCGTAAGTCACAGCTCCTACGAGCAGTACTTC. Based on the CDR3 plus reference TRBV9 and TRBJ2-7, the full variable domain is DSGVTQTPKHLITATGQRVTLRCSPRSGDLSVYWYQQSLDQGLQFLIQYYNGEERAKGNILERFSAQQFPDLHSELNLSSLELGDSALYFCASSVSHSSYEQYFGPGTRLTVT.

The V and J genes are TRBV13 and TRBJ2-7, with 8 bases lining up with TRBD2. This CDR3 has 15 amino acids. The junction had 5 bases not matched to a gene; V was cut back by 1 base and J by 3 bases. The germline V gene has CDR1 PRHDT and CDR2 FYEKMQ (reference sequence). In DNA, the CDR3 is TGTGCCAGCAGCTTAGAACGGGGGGGACTCTACGAGCAGTACTTC. Translation: CASSLERGGLYEQYF.

J is TRBJ2-2 and V is TRBV13, with 9 bases identical to TRBD2. Unmatched junction bases numbered 8, after V lost 7 bases and J lost 2 bases. This CDR3 is 16 amino acids long. Germline V gene data show CDR1 as PRHDT and CDR2 as FYEKMQ (reference sequence). The CDR3: CASILTSGLNTGELFF. The CDR3, as DNA: TGTGCCAGCATCCTTACTAGCGGGCTTAACACCGGGGAGCTGTTTTTT.

This chain connects TRBV5-1 to TRBJ2-5; 7 positions agree with TRBD1. V was clipped by 4 bases and J by 1 base; unmatched bases: 4. In germline, CDR1 is SGHRS, CDR2 YFSETQ. The CDR3 spans 14 residues. CDR3 sequence reads: CASSPWDSQETQYF. In DNA form, the CDR3 reads TGCGCCAGCAGCCCCTGGGACAGCCAAGAGACCCAGTACTTC.

The V and J genes are TRBV10-3 and TRBJ2-1, with a possible D match to TRBD2 (5 bases). Germline loops: CDR1 ENHRY, CDR2 SYGVKD. The CDR3 is 15 residues long. V was shortened by 4 bases and J by 6 bases, with 16 bases between the two germline ends. The CDR3 loop is CAISAGERNPNEQFF. CDR3 nucleotide sequence: TGTGCCATCAGTGCTGGGGAGCGGAATCCCAATGAGCAGTTCTTC.

The chain has TRBV18 and TRBJ2-7; possibly TRBD1 for D (6 bases). Trimming left V 6 bases short and J 4 bases short, with 10 bases between. In germline, CDR1 is KGHSH, CDR2 LQKENI. The CDR3 consists of 12 residues. The CDR3 DNA follows: TGTGCCAGCTCCGACAGGAGGTACGAGCAGTACTTC. This translates into CASSDRRYEQYF.

This rearrangement joins TRBV28 to TRBJ1-5; TRBD1 agrees at 8 bases. Per the germline V gene, CDR1 is MDHEN and CDR2 is SYDVKM. The CDR3 runs to 15 residues. V was clipped by 6 bases and J by 0 bases; unmatched bases: 4. Here the CDR3 reads CASRPTGASNQPQHF. For the CDR3, the DNA is TGTGCCAGCAGACCGACAGGGGCTAGCAATCAGCCCCAGCATTTT.

This chain uses TRBV7-9 with TRBJ2-1, with D possibly called TRBD1 or TRBD2 (5 bases each). V was cut by 4 bases and J by 0 bases, with 10 bases left in between. The CDR3 has 15 residues. Germline CDR1 reads SEHNR; CDR2 reads FQNEAQ (reference sequence). CDR3 bases: TGTGCCAGCAGCTCAGGGACCAACTCCTACAATGAGCAGTTCTTC. Translation gives CASSSGTNSYNEQFF.

The J gene is TRBJ2-7, the V gene TRBV6-5; possibly TRBD1 for D (6 bases). This CDR3 spans 15 amino acids. With 0 bases removed from V and 6 bases from J, the gap between germline ends came to 15 bases. Germline CDR1 reads MNHEY; CDR2 reads SVGAGI. CDR3: CASSYSLGALGEQYF. As DNA, the CDR3 is TGTGCCAGCAGTTACTCGTTGGGGGCCCTCGGCGAGCAGTACTTC.

The gene calls are TRBV7-9 and TRBJ1-2, with TRBD1 matching 8 bases. The germline gives CDR1 SEHNR, CDR2 FQNEAQ (reference sequence). This CDR3 is 15 amino acids long. V was pared by 1 base and J by 6 bases, with 7 bases of the junction left unmatched. As DNA, the CDR3 is TGTGCCAGCAGCTTAGATTCGACAGGGGAGGATGGCTACACCTTC. It yields the protein CASSLDSTGEDGYTF.

The chain has TRBV27 and TRBJ2-7; possibly TRBD1 for D (6 bases). V lost 2 bases and J 5 bases, leaving 16 bases between the germline ends. CDR1 and CDR2 from the germline V gene are MNHEY and SMNVEV (reference sequence). The CDR3 loop spans 15 amino acids. The CDR3, as DNA: TGTGCCAGCAGTTTACGTTCCAGGGGTCTCGACGAGCAGTACTTC. It yields the protein CASSLRSRGLDEQYF.

The rearrangement joins TRBV5-1 to TRBJ2-7; TRBD1 matches at 8 bases. Germline trimming cut 1 base from V and 6 bases from J; bases unmatched to any gene: 3. The CDR3 covers 13 residues. Germline CDR1 and CDR2: SGHRS and YFSETQ. The CDR3 loop reads CASSLQGAVEQYF. The DNA of the CDR3 is TGCGCCAGCAGCTTGCAGGGGGCGGTCGAGCAGTACTTC.

About this clone itself: Other DNA sequences in the same sample also yield this CDR3. V is TRBV11-2 and J is TRBJ2-7; D is undetermined. V was pared by 1 base and J by 4 bases, with 5 bases between. This CDR3 spans 12 amino acids. Looked up from germline, CDR1 is SGHAT and CDR2 is FQNNGV. For the CDR3, the DNA is TGTGCCAGCAGCTTAGGCTCTTACGAGCAGTACTTC. Its protein product is CASSLGSYEQYF.

As to this clone: One end of the junction does not line up with germline, which may come from a read error. The V gene is TRBV7-7, the J gene TRBJ2-2; the D gene is possibly TRBD1 (6 bases). This CDR3 region has 21 residues. Germline V gene sequence: CDR1 SSHAT, CDR2 FNYEAQ (reference sequence). The CDR3 nucleotides are TGTGCTAGCAGCTTATCGATGTGGGGACGTCTGGGGGCGAGTTGCGCCGTGGAGCTGTTTTTT. Protein product: CASSLSMWGRLGASCAVELFF.

This chain joins TRBV2 and TRBJ2-2; 8 positions match TRBD2. The CDR3 length is 15 residues. CDR1 is SNHLY and CDR2 is FYNNEI in the germline V gene. V dropped 8 bases and J dropped 1; count of bases not matched to a gene: 6. This CDR3 reads CASGSGDLNTGELFF. The CDR3 DNA follows: TGTGCCAGCGGTAGCGGGGACTTGAACACCGGGGAGCTGTTTTTT.

The V gene is TRBV19, the J gene TRBJ2-3; D possibly uses TRBD1 or TRBD2 (5 bases each). The CDR3 spans 15 residues. Per germline, CDR1 LNHDA and CDR2 SQIVND (reference sequence). V was trimmed by 8 bases and J by 4 bases, leaving 19 bases between them. The CDR3 nucleotides read TGTGCCAGTGCCGTAAGGGACGCCACCGCAGATACGCAGTATTTT. Protein sequence: CASAVRDATADTQYF.

V gene TRBV9 combines with J gene TRBJ2-3; tentatively, D is TRBD2 (7 bases). This CDR3 has 15 amino acids. Germline V gene sequence: CDR1 SGDLS, CDR2 YYNGEE. Trimming took off 5 bases at V and 3 bases at J, with 16 bases between the two ends. Written as DNA, the CDR3 is TGTGCCAGCAGATCGGGCGGGGGCGTAACAGATACGCAGTATTTT. Encoded protein: CASRSGGGVTDTQYF.

This chain uses TRBV14 with TRBJ1-2; D gene unclear. The CDR3 has 13 amino acids. The V end lost 2 bases, the J end lost 11 bases, and 15 bases lay between the germline ends. Germline V lookup: CDR1 SGHDN, CDR2 FVKESK. CDR3: CASSQLEGFRYTF. The CDR3 DNA reads TGTGCCAGCAGCCAACTCGAGGGATTTAGATACACCTTC. Full variable domain (remainder filled in from reference TRBV14 and TRBJ1-2): EAGVTQFPSHSVIEKGQTVTLRCDPISGHDNLYWYRRVMGKEIKFLLHFVKESKQDESGMPNNRFLAERTGGTYSTLKVQPAELEDSGVYFCASSQLEGFRYTFGSGTRLTVV.

This clone was recorded only once. The chain carries TRBV15 and TRBJ2-3, with D possibly matching TRBD2 (6 bases). CDR1 and CDR2 (germline): LNHNV, YYDKDF (reference sequence). V dropped 6 bases and J dropped 0 bases, with 10 bases sitting between them. The CDR3 runs to 14 residues. CDR3 amino acids: CATSKAGSTDTQYF. CDR3 nucleotides: TGTGCCACCAGTAAAGCGGGTAGCACAGATACGCAGTATTTT.

To note about this clone: A read error may account for a junction end that differs from germline. The chain uses TRBV7-7 and TRBJ1-1; the D is unclear. From germline, CDR1 is SSHAT and CDR2 FNYEAQ (reference sequence). This CDR3 spans 12 amino acids. CDR3 residues: CASSNGSAEAFF. The CDR3 DNA reads TGTGCTAGCAGCAACGGGTCCGCTGAAGCTTTCTTT.

The chain links TRBV11-1 to TRBJ2-7; TRBD1 agrees at 10 bases. The CDR3 sequence is 15 residues long. Germline loops: CDR1 SGHAT, CDR2 FQDESV (reference sequence). V dropped 4 bases and J dropped 1; count of bases not matched to a gene: 4. The CDR3, as DNA: TGTGCCAGCAGCTACGGGACAGGGGTTTCCTACGAGCAGTACTTC. It translates to CASSYGTGVSYEQYF.

V and J are TRBV9 and TRBJ1-4, with TRBD1 identical over 8 bases. This CDR3 region has 14 residues. In germline, CDR1 is SGDLS, CDR2 YYNGEE. Trimming cost V 5 bases and J 8 bases; bases outside gene matches: 8. Written as DNA, the CDR3 is TGTGCCAGCAGGGGCCAGGGGGCTGACGAAAAACTGTTTTTT. Translating gives CASRGQGADEKLFF.

V is TRBV27 and J is TRBJ2-7; D is possibly TRBD2 (6 bases). This CDR3 contains 15 residues. V lost 6 bases, J lost 2 bases, and 17 bases lay in between. CDR1 and CDR2 (germline): MNHEY, SMNVEV (reference sequence). CDR3 DNA sequence: TGTGCCAGCAGCTCCCTGGGGGGAATGACCTACGAGCAGTACTTC. Translating gives CASSSLGGMTYEQYF.

This clone was seen only once. V usage is TRBV11-3 and J usage is TRBJ2-5; D may be TRBD1 (5 bases). The V gene's germline CDR1 is SGHNT and CDR2 YENEEA. The V end lost 2 bases, the J end lost 2 bases, and 6 bases lay between the germline ends. CDR3 length: 13 residues. CDR3 residues: CASSLSGQETQYF. For the CDR3, the DNA is TGTGCCAGCAGCTTATCAGGGCAAGAGACCCAGTACTTC.